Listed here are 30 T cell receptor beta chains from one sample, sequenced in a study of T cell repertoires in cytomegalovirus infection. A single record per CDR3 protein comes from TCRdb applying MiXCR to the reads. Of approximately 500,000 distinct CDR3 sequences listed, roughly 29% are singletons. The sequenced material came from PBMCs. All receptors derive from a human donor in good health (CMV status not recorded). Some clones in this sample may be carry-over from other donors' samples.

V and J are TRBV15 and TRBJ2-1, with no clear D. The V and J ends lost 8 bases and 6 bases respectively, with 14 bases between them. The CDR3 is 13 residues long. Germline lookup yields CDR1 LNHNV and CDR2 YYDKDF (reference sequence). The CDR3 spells CATRVATCNEQFF. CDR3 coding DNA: TGTGCCACCCGAGTGGCTACCTGCAATGAGCAGTTCTTC. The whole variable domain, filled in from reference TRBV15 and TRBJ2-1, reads DAMVIQNPRYQVTQFGKPVTLSCSQTLNHNVMYWYQQKSSQAPKLLFHYYDKDFNNEADTPDNFQSRRPNTSFCFLDIRSPGLGDTAMYLCATRVATCNEQFFGPGTRLTVL.

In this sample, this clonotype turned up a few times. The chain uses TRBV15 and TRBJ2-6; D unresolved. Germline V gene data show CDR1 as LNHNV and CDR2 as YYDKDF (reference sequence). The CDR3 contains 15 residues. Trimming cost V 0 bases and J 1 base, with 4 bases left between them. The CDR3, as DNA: TGTGCCACCAGCAGAGACCTTTCTGGGGCCAACGTCCTGACTTTC. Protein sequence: CATSRDLSGANVLTF.

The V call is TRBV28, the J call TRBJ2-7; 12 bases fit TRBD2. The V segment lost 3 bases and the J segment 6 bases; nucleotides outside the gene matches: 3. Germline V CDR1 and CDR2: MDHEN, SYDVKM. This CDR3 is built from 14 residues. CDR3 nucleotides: TGTGCCAGCAGTTTCCTAGCGGGAGGGGGCGAGCAGTACTTC. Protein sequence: CASSFLAGGGEQYF. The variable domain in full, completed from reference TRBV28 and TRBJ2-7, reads DVKVTQSSRYLVKRTGEKVFLECVQDMDHENMFWYRQDPGLGLRLIYFSYDVKMKEKGDIPEGYSVSREKKERFSLILESASTNQTSMYLCASSFLAGGGEQYFGPGTRLTVT.

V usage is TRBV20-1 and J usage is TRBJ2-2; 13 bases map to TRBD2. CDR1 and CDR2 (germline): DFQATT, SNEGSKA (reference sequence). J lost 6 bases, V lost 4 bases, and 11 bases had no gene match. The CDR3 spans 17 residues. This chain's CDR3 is CSAKEPGLAGDAGELFF. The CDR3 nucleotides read TGCAGTGCTAAAGAACCAGGACTAGCGGGAGACGCCGGGGAGCTGTTTTTT.

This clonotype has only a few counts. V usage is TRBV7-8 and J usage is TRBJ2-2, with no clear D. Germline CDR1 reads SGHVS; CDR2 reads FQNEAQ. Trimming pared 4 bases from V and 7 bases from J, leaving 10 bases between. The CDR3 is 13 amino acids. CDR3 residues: CASSSQIGGELFF. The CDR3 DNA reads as TGTGCCAGCAGCTCACAGATCGGCGGGGAGCTGTTTTTT.

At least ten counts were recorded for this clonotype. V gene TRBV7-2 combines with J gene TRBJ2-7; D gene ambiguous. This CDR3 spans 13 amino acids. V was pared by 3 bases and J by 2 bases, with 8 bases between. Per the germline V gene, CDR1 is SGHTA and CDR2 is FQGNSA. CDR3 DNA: TGTGCCAGCAGCTTCGACCTTGCCTACGAGCAGTACGTC. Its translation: CASSFDLAYEQYV.

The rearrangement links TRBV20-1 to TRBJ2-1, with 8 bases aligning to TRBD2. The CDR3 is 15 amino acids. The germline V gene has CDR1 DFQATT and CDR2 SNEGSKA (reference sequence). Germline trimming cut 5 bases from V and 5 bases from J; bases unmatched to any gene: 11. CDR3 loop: CSAQKAGVVHNEQFF. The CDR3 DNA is TGCAGTGCTCAGAAAGCGGGAGTAGTCCACAATGAGCAGTTCTTC.

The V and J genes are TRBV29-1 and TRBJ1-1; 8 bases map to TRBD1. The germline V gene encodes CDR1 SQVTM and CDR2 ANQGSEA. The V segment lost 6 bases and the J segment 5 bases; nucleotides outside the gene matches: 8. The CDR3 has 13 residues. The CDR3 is CSVAGQGGTEAFF. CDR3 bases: TGCAGCGTCGCAGGACAGGGTGGGACTGAAGCTTTCTTT.

As DNA, the CDR3 is TGTGCCAGCAGCCAATCCCCTAGCCGATACAATGAGCAGTTCTTC. Translated, it gives CASSQSPSRYNEQFF. The J gene is TRBJ2-1, the V gene TRBV14; D may be TRBD2 (5 bases). Germline loops: CDR1 SGHDN, CDR2 FVKESK. The CDR3 sequence is 15 residues long. Trimming shortened V by 2 bases and J by 4 bases, and 12 bases separated the two germline ends.

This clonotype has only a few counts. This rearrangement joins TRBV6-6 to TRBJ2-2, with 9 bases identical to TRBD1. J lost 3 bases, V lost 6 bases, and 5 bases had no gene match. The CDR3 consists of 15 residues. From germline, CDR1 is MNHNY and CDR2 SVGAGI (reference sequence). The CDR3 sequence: CASSHGTGHTGELFF. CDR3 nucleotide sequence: TGTGCCAGCAGCCACGGGACAGGGCACACCGGGGAGCTGTTTTTT.

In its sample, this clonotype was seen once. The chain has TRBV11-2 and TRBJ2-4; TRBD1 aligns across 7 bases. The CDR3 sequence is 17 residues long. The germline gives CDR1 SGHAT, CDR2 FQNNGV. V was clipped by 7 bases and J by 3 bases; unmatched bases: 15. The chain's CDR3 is CASTESRTGTIKNIQYF. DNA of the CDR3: TGTGCCAGCACTGAAAGTCGGACAGGTACCATCAAAAACATTCAGTACTTC.

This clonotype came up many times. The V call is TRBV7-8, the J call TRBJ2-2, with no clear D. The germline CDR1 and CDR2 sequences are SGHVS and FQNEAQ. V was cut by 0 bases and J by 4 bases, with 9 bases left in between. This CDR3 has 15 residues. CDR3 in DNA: TGTGCCAGCAGCTTAGCTATTTCCGGCACCGGGGAGCTGTTTTTT. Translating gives CASSLAISGTGELFF.

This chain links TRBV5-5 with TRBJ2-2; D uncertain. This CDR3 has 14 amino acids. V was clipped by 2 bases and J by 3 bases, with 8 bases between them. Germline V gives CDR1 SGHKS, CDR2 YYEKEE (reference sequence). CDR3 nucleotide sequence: TGTGCCAGCAGCTTTGAAGGAGACACCGGGGAGCTGTTTTTT. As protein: CASSFEGDTGELFF.

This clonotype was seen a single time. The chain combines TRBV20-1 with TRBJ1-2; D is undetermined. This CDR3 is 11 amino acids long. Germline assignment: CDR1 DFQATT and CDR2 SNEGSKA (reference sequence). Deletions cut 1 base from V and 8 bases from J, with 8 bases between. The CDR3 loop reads CSARAPQGYTF. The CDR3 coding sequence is TGCAGTGCTAGAGCCCCTCAGGGCTACACCTTC.

CDR3 nucleotide sequence: TGTGCCAGCAGTTCTTCAGAGACAGGTCCCGAGGCGTCTGGGGCCAACGTCCTGACTTTC. This encodes CASSSSETGPEASGANVLTF. V gene TRBV28 combines with J gene TRBJ2-6; D may be TRBD1 (6 bases). This CDR3 has 20 amino acids. CDR1 and CDR2 (germline): MDHEN, SYDVKM. V was clipped by 4 bases and J by 1 base, with 23 bases between them. The full variable domain, its missing parts supplied by reference TRBV28 and TRBJ2-6, is DVKVTQSSRYLVKRTGEKVFLECVQDMDHENMFWYRQDPGLGLRLIYFSYDVKMKEKGDIPEGYSVSREKKERFSLILESASTNQTSMYLCASSSSETGPEASGANVLTFGAGSRLTVL.

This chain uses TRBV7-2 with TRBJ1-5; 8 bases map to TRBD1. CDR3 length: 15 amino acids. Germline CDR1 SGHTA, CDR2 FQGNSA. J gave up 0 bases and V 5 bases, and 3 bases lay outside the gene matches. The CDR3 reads CASSNRGFSNQPQHF. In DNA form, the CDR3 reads TGTGCCAGCAGCAACAGGGGGTTTAGCAATCAGCCCCAGCATTTT. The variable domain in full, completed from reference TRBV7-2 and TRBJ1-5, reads GAGVSQSPSNKVTEKGKDVELRCDPISGHTALYWYRQSLGQGLEFLIYFQGNSAPDKSGLPSDRFSAERTGGSVSTLTIQRTQQEDSAVYLCASSNRGFSNQPQHFGDGTRLSIL.

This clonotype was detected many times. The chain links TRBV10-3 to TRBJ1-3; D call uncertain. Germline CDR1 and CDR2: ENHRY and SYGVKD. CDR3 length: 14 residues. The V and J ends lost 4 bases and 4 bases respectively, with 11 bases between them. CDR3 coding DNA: TGTGCCATCAGTGCTGAGGGTCCGGGAAACACCATATATTTT. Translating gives CAISAEGPGNTIYF.

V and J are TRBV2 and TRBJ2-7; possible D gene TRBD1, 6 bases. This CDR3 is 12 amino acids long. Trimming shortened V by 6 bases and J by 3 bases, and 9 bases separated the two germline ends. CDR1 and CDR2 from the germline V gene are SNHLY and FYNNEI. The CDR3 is CASRDRVYEQYV. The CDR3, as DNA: TGTGCCAGCAGGGACAGAGTCTACGAGCAGTACGTC.

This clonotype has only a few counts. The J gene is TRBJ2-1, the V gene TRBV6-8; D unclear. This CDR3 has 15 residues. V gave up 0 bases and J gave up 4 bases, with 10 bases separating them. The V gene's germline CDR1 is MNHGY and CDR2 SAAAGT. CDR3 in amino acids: CASSYSPPVYNEQFF. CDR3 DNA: TGTGCCAGCAGTTACTCACCACCCGTTTACAATGAGCAGTTCTTC.

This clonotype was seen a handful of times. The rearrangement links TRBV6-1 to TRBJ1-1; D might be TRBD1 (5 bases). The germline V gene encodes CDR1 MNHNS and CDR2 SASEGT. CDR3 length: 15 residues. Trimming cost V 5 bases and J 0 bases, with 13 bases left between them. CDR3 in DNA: TGTGCCAGCAGTCCCGCGTGGGGCATGAACACTGAAGCTTTCTTT. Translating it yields CASSPAWGMNTEAFF.

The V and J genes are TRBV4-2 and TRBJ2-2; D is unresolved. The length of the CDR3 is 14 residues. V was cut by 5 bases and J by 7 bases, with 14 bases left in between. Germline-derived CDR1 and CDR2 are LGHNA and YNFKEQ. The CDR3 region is CASSTHTENGELFF. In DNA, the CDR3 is TGTGCCAGCAGCACCCACACTGAAAACGGGGAGCTGTTTTTT.

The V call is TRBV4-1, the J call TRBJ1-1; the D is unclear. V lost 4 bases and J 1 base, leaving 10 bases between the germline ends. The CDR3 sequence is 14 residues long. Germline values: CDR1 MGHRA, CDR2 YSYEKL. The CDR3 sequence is CASSLVARNTEAFF. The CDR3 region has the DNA TGCGCCAGCAGCCTCGTTGCGAGGAACACTGAAGCTTTCTTT.

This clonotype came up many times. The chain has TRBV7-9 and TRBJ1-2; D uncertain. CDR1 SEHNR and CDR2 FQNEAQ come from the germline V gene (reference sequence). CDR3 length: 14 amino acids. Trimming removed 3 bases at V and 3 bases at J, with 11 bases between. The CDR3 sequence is CASSLGSLDYGYTF. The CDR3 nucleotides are TGTGCCAGCAGCTTGGGCAGCTTGGACTATGGCTACACCTTC.

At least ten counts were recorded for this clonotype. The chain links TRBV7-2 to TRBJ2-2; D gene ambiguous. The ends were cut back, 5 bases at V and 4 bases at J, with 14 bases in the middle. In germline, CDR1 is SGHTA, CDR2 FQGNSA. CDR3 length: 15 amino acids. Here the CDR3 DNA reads TGTGCCAGCAGCATGGGATTGGCTGTCACCGGGGAGCTGTTTTTT. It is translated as CASSMGLAVTGELFF.

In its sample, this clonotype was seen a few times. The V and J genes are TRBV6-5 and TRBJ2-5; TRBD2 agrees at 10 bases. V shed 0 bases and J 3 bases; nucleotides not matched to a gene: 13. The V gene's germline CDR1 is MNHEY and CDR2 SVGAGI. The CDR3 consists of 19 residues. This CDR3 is CASSYSNKREGLWEETQYF. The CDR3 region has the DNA TGTGCCAGCAGTTACTCGAACAAGCGGGAGGGTCTCTGGGAAGAGACCCAGTACTTC.

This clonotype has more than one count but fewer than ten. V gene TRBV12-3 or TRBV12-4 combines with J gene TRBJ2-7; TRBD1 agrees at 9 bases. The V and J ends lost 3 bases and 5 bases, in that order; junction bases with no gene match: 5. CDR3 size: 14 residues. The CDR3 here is CASSFGTGYDEQYF. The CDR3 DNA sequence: TGTGCCAGCAGTTTCGGGACAGGGTACGACGAGCAGTACTTC.

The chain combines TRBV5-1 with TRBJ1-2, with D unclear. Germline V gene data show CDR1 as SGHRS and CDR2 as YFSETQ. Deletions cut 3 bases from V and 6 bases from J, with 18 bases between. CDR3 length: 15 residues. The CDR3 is CASSWRSSLVDGYTF. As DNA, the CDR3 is TGCGCCAGCAGCTGGAGGAGTTCCTTAGTGGATGGCTACACCTTC.

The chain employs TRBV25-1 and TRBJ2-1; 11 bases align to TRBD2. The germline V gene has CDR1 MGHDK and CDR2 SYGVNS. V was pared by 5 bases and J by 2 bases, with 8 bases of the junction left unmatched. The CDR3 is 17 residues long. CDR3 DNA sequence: TGTGCCAGCAGTACTAGTCTAGCGGGAGGCGCCTACAATGAGCAGTTCTTC. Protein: CASSTSLAGGAYNEQFF.

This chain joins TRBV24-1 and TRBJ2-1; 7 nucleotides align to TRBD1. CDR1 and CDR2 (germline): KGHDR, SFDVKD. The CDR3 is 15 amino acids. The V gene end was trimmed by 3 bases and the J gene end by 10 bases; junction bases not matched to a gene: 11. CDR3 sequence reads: CATSDRAQGKKEQFF. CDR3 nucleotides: TGTGCCACCAGTGATAGAGCACAGGGGAAAAAGGAGCAGTTCTTC.

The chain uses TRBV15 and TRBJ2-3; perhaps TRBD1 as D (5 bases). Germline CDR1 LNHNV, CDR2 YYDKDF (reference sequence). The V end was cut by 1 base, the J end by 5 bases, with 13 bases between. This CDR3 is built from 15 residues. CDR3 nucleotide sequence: TGTGCCACCAGCAGAGGACGTGGACAAGGAGATACGCAGTATTTT. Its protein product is CATSRGRGQGDTQYF.